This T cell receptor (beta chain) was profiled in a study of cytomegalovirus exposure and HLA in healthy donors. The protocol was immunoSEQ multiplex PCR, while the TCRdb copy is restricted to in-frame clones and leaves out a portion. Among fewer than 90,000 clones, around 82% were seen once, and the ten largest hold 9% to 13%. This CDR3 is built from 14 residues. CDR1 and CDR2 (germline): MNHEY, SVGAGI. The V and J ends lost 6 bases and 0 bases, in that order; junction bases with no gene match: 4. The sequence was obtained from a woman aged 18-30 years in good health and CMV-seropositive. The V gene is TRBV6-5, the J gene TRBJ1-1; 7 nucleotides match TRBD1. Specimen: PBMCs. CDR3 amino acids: CASSPTGLNTEAFF. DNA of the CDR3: TGTGCCAGCAGCCCGACAGGGTTGAACACTGAAGCTTTCTTT.